This paragraph reports one TCR beta chain. Which antigen it targets is not known. No much larger clonotype is one base removed from it; base qualities were not supplied. The sample carries other DNA sequences with the same CDR3. TCRbeta CDR3 regions were amplified from genomic DNA by means of the immunoSEQ Assay, a bias-controlled multiplex PCR. Processing in the source paper ran as follows. The number of nucleated cells in each sample was estimated from the amplification of reference gene primers within the assay. To quantify the absolute abundance of each unique TCRbeta CDR3 rearrangement, sequence reads were collapsed and filtered. For each sample, productive Simpson clonality was calculated by taking the square root of Simpson's diversity index across productive rearrangements. In its TCRdb copy, this immuneACCESS table keeps in-frame sequences only and misses some clones. Where compared with another copy, unresolved V genes explain less than half of these, and the others have no known cause. The V and J calls and clone size were taken over from that table, and D and trimming were inferred from the DNA. The sample has 250,000 to 300,000 clones on record, approximately 86% of them singletons. The biggest ten clones account for under 15% of the sample.

The data were obtained in a study of blood T cell repertoires in COVID-19 (TCRdb year 2020). The study in broad terms: The collaborator samples originated in the United States, Italy and Spain and spanned the acute and convalescent phases of COVID-19. A de-identified subject ID, COVID-19 status, age in years and sex were almost always included in the sample metadata. Samples were obtained from the ongoing ImmuneRACE study (first 160 participants) and from roughly 1,300 subjects provided by 6 global collaborators. Where available, HLA class I and class II types were taken from metadata supplied by the sample provider and were not determined by assay-based typing. Deeply sampled blood TCRbeta repertoires from subjects exposed to, actively infected with, or recovered from COVID-19 were included in the dataset. The repertoires were made available in a free public database intended to serve as a resource for research on the immune response to SARS-CoV-2. The material from the prospective study consisted of cDNA or gDNA derived from T cells, B-cell-depleted T cells, or PBMCs.

What the authors observed across the whole study: The quantity of clinical and demographic metadata differed by source and by participant and was supplied without curation.

Compared with germline, V lacks 6 bases and J lacks 4 bases; bases without a gene match: 9. CDR1 and CDR2, per the germline V gene, are KGHSH and LQKENI. The cysteine opens and the phenylalanine closes a CDR3 of 15 amino acids. The sequence is cut down to CDR3 DNA, 45 bases in frame from base 1. One collaborating source in Seattle enrolled patients during active infection and followed them longitudinally through the course of disease. Each collaborating institution followed its own protocols to collect whole blood in K2EDTA tubes. Collaborator samples were shipped for TCRbeta analysis as frozen whole blood, isolated PBMCs, or DNA extracted from either sample type.

The sample comprised peripheral blood. This clonotype was sampled from a woman between 70 and 85 years old with COVID-19, enrolled during active disease. The chain uses TRBV18 and TRBJ1-3; TRBD1 agrees with 7 junctional bases. This receptor has the CDR3 CASSLTGTAGNTIYF. The sequenced DNA is TGTGCCAGCTCTCTGACCGGGACAGCCGGAAACACCATATATTTT.